This is a list of T cell receptor beta chains from one sample in a study of T cell responses to AZD1222 COVID-19 vaccine. Data came from immunoSEQ multiplex PCR; TCRdb stores just in-frame clones and leaves some out. In the table there are about 130,000 clones, approximately 91% of which are singletons. Sample: peripheral blood, taken 28 days after the second AZD1222 dose. These receptors were taken from an adult who received the AZD1222 COVID-19 vaccine. The conserved cysteine and the conserved F or W are not part of the CDR3 here. The D gene is left open where the match is weak.

J gene | D gene | V gene | CDR3 protein
TRBJ1-2 | NA | TRBV21-1 | ASSSRDGGSGGYT
TRBJ1-1 | NA | TRBV5-6 | ASSRNTEAF
TRBJ1-3 | NA | TRBV23-1 | ASSQRCGSSGNTIY
TRBJ2-2 | NA | TRBV5-6 | ASSFGGGLNTGELF
TRBJ2-1 | NA | TRBV24-1 | ATSAPLGGSYNEQF
TRBJ1-1 | NA | TRBV6-5 | ASSYSQALNTEAF
TRBJ1-5 | NA | TRBV23-1 | ASSLLIAWDGSNQPQH
TRBJ2-1 | TRBD1 | TRBV30 | AWSVGTGADEQF
TRBJ2-7 | TRBD1 | TRBV2 | ASRRQGVAYEQY
TRBJ2-7 | TRBD1 | TRBV28 | ASKGAGDRYEQY
TRBJ1-5 | NA | TRBV30 | AWSLSGLYDQPQH
TRBJ2-3 | NA | TRBV7-3 | ASSLSSTDTQY
TRBJ2-1 | TRBD2 | TRBV29-1 | SVESGGRGFNEQF
TRBJ2-7 | NA | TRBV6-1 | ASSEARHSYEQY
TRBJ2-1 | NA | TRBV5-5 | ASSPQGHYNEQF
TRBJ1-1 | NA | TRBV6-2/TRBV6-3 | ASSYGGDTF
TRBJ2-2 | NA | TRBV27 | ASPVGQLNTGELF
TRBJ1-6 | TRBD1 | TRBV5-1 | ASSPDPTGTNNSPLH
TRBJ1-1 | NA | TRBV3-1/TRBV3-2 | ASSQAPGVAF
TRBJ1-5 | NA | TRBV7-3 | ASSQGGGNQPQH
TRBJ1-1 | NA | TRBV7-8 | ASSFRQNTEAF
TRBJ2-1 | TRBD2 | TRBV18 | ASSPSQEAGGANEQF
TRBJ1-3 | TRBD1 | TRBV7-6 | ASSVRGISSGNTIY
TRBJ2-7 | NA | TRBV6-5 | ASTMDPTYEQY
TRBJ1-1 | NA | TRBV28 | ASSLQGETEAF
TRBJ2-5 | NA | TRBV2 | ASRQGGLETQY
TRBJ1-2 | TRBD1 | TRBV7-2 | ASSFKGGGGGYT
TRBJ2-7 | TRBD1 | TRBV27 | ASSFIRDRQY
TRBJ1-3 | TRBD1 | TRBV28 | ASSRAGTGPGNTIY
TRBJ1-1 | NA | TRBV2 | ASSLAYGEAF
TRBJ2-3 | NA | TRBV19 | ASTQDRDTQY
TRBJ2-1 | TRBD2 | TRBV27 | ASSLYSGTRTDNEQF
TRBJ2-7 | TRBD2 | TRBV18 | ASSPTSGNEQY
TRBJ1-1 | NA | TRBV7-3 | ASSLTVSMNTEAF
TRBJ2-7 | TRBD2 | TRBV4-1 | ASSQEWGRAWEQY
TRBJ2-2 | TRBD1 | TRBV5-1 | ASSWGTGSNTGELF
TRBJ1-3 | NA | TRBV28 | ASSARGQGGNTIY